This passage covers 13 T cell receptor beta chains from one sample sequenced in a study of identical twins. TCRdb fed the 5' RACE reads into MiXCR, producing one record per CDR3 protein. The sample holds roughly 1,500,000 distinct CDR3 sequences; about 32% are singletons and the top ten take roughly 0.3%. The sequenced sample consisted of cord blood. The receptor set was obtained from a newborn girl in good health.

The rearrangement uses TRBV28 and TRBJ2-7; 13 positions agree with TRBD2. The junction had 10 bases not matched to a gene; V was cut back by 0 bases and J by 2 bases. This CDR3 is built from 19 residues. Germline V gives CDR1 MDHEN, CDR2 SYDVKM. The CDR3 is CASSLWGGLAGESTYEQYF. The CDR3, as DNA: TGTGCCAGCAGTTTATGGGGAGGACTAGCGGGAGAATCGACCTACGAGCAGTACTTC.

The sample holds a few counts of this clonotype. The V call is TRBV20-1, the J call TRBJ1-2; no firm D call. V was cut by 5 bases and J by 4 bases, with 17 bases left in between. The CDR3 is made up of 14 amino acids. Germline CDR1 DFQATT, CDR2 SNEGSKA (reference sequence). CDR3 in DNA: TGCAGTGCTGGGAAGCAGCGGTGGCGCTATGGCTACACCTTC. It translates to CSAGKQRWRYGYTF.

This clonotype was recorded a few times. CDR3 residues: CASSLARVPTDTQYF. CDR3 in DNA: TGTGCCAGCAGCTTAGCTCGCGTACCCACAGATACGCAGTATTTT. The gene calls are TRBV11-2 and TRBJ2-3; D call uncertain. This CDR3 spans 15 amino acids. V was clipped by 1 base and J by 2 bases, with 10 bases between them. Germline V gene sequence: CDR1 SGHAT, CDR2 FQNNGV.

This clonotype came up a few times. The chain recombines TRBV28 with TRBJ2-3; 9 bases agree with TRBD2. The CDR3 spans 15 residues. The V gene's germline CDR1 is MDHEN and CDR2 SYDVKM. The J segment lost 2 bases and the V segment lost 4 bases, leaving 4 bases of the junction unmatched. The DNA for the CDR3 is TGTGCCAGCAGTTCCCGCGGGAGGGCCACAGATACGCAGTATTTT. This encodes CASSSRGRATDTQYF.

This clonotype was found a few times. This sequence joins TRBV20-1 and TRBJ2-7; 8 bases map to TRBD1. The germline CDR1 and CDR2 sequences are DFQATT and SNEGSKA (reference sequence). V dropped 0 bases and J dropped 1; count of bases not matched to a gene: 5. CDR3 length: 15 residues. CDR3 region: CSARDNRGISYEQYF. The CDR3 DNA reads TGCAGTGCTAGAGACAACAGGGGGATTTCCTACGAGCAGTACTTC.

This rearrangement joins TRBV2 to TRBJ1-1; D not certain. Per the germline V gene, CDR1 is SNHLY and CDR2 is FYNNEI. With 6 bases removed from V and 4 bases from J, the gap between germline ends came to 12 bases. The CDR3 runs 13 residues. CDR3 nucleotides: TGTGCCAGCAGGGACGGGCCCGGCACTGAAGCTTTCTTT. It yields the protein CASRDGPGTEAFF.

This sequence joins TRBV21-1 and TRBJ2-1; TRBD1, the table's D call, lacks a check against the DNA. TRBV21-1 is labeled a pseudogene. There are 15 residues in the CDR3. The DNA of the CDR3 is TGTGCCAGCAGCAAGAGACAGGGATTTTACAATGAGCAGTTCTTC. Its protein is CASSKRQGFYNEQFF.

The V and J genes are TRBV2 and TRBJ2-1, with D tentatively TRBD2 (6 bases). The CDR3 contains 14 residues. Trimming took off 6 bases at V and 10 bases at J, with 19 bases between the two ends. The germline V gene encodes CDR1 SNHLY and CDR2 FYNNEI. CDR3 protein: CASRETRYSYEQFF. CDR3 nucleotides: TGTGCCAGCAGGGAGACTAGGTACTCCTACGAGCAGTTCTTC.

This clonotype showed up just a few times. The chain carries TRBV25-1 and TRBJ1-4; D is uncertain. The CDR3 runs to 13 residues. The V and J ends lost 3 bases and 4 bases respectively, with 6 bases between them. Germline CDR1 MGHDK, CDR2 SYGVNS. Written as DNA, the CDR3 is TGTGCCAGCAGTGACCAGGATAATGAAAAACTGTTTTTT. This sequence encodes CASSDQDNEKLFF.

V and J are TRBV28 and TRBJ1-5; 8 positions match TRBD1. The germline V gene encodes CDR1 MDHEN and CDR2 SYDVKM. CDR3 length: 13 residues. The CDR3 coding sequence is TGTGCTCACGGACAGGGTGTTAGTCAGCCCCAGCATTTT. It is translated as CAHGQGVSQPQHF.

V gene TRBV10-1 combines with J gene TRBJ1-2; D gene uncertain. Per germline, CDR1 WNHNN and CDR2 SYGVQD (reference sequence). CDR3 length: 11 amino acids. V was pared by 7 bases and J by 4 bases, with 7 bases between. DNA for the CDR3: TGCGCCAGCAAAACCAGCTATGGCTACACCTTC. Its protein is CASKTSYGYTF.

This clonotype turned up a few times. A read error may account for a junction end that differs from germline. The CDR3 region is CSARHREMNTEVFF. The CDR3 DNA sequence: TGCAGTGCTAGGCACAGGGAAATGAACACTGAAGTTTTCTTT. The chain carries TRBV20-1 and TRBJ1-1, with a possible D match to TRBD1 (6 bases). The CDR3 has 14 amino acids. Germline assignment: CDR1 DFQATT and CDR2 SNEGSKA (reference sequence).

This clonotype was detected only a few times. The CDR3 is CASSYSTGGGTEAFF. The CDR3 nucleotides read TGTGCCAGCAGTTACTCGACCGGCGGGGGCACTGAAGCTTTCTTT. The J gene is TRBJ1-1, the V gene TRBV6-5, with D possibly being TRBD1 (5 bases). In germline, CDR1 is MNHEY, CDR2 SVGAGI. Trimming cost V 0 bases and J 4 bases, with 12 bases left between them. The CDR3 length is 15 residues.